This TCR beta chain originates from a study of quantifying T cell responses using KT2 cells (dated by TCRdb to about 2017). Describing the broader study: RNA was DNase-treated and reverse transcribed with TCR alpha and beta constant-region primers, mostly using SuperScript III. The efficiency of the T4 ligation step under optimum conditions was estimated to be greater than 9.5%. PCR2 was run as a SYBR Green qPCR and stopped at a predetermined fluorescence threshold to avoid over-amplification.

The protocol used for the library was UMI-ligation and nested PCR. T4 RNA ligase 1 was used to ligate a single-stranded oligonucleotide containing the Illumina SP2 sequence and a UMI to the 3' end of the cDNA. PCR1 consisted of 4 cycles (98 degrees C 15 s, 69 degrees C 30 s, 72 degrees C 40 s), and for the beta primer an equimolar mix of RC1.1 and RC1.2 was used to cover TRBC1 and TRBC2. From PCR2 onward, TCR alpha and beta chains were processed separately, with sample indices and Illumina adaptors added. The UMI was composed of 12 random nucleotides, arranged as two hexamers separated by a spacer, and was positioned after an 8-base spacer. The libraries were sequenced on an Illumina MiSeq using v2 2x251 paired-end chemistry, usually with more than 9 samples in each run. PhiX DNA was added at about 4.5-8% to each sequencing library so that diversity was increased. Concerning the study's data processing: Raw reads were converted to FASTQ with bcl2fastq and were demultiplexed by dual indices with Demultiplexor. Decombinator assigned V and J genes by tag matching, allowing a single base-pair mismatch. UMIs were used by Collapsinator to correct both sequencing errors and frequency errors caused by PCR heterogeneity. CDR3Translator converted Decombinator identifiers into nucleotide sequence, translated that sequence into amino acids, and extracted CDR3 based on C- and N-terminal motifs. Each distinct KT2 TCR was counted as one cluster of KT2 sequences that shared a single unique molecular identifier. In-frame beta chains were kept once TCRdb had trimmed the public reads at Q25 with fastp and called clones with MiXCR. For every CDR3 protein sequence, its rows merge into one entry that carries the most common genes and DNA. The V and J calls and clone size are TCRdb's, not the authors'. The table for this sample lists 40,000 to 50,000 distinct CDR3 sequences; about a sixth of them were counted only once. The ten top clones hold around two fifths of the sample.

This clonotype has just a few counts. This clone's antigen is unknown. Within one base of it there is no much larger clone, and no base qualities were kept. V and J are trimmed by 4 bases and 1 base, and the gene matches miss 5 bases of the junction. The CDR1 and CDR2 encoded by the germline V gene are SGHRS and YFSETQ. Measured from the cysteine to the phenylalanine, the CDR3 is 16 residues long. The DNA shown is the 48-base CDR3, in frame from base 1. General findings and caveats noted by the study authors: Detection of KT2 sequences showed saturation at very high KT2 spike-in numbers. The numbers of KT2 alpha and beta sequences increased linearly with the number of input KT2 cells across several orders of magnitude. The study did not include a side-by-side comparison of this pipeline with other TCR sequencing techniques. KT2 sequences were detected down to the lowest spike-in tested, which was about one KT2 cell per 100,000 PBMC.

Known numbers of KT2, a T cell clone whose TCR had been sequenced previously, were spiked into unfractionated PBMC to test the sensitivity and accuracy of the pipeline. KT2 cells were mixed with a fixed number of PBMC to create a range of KT2-to-PBMC ratios. Sequencing was carried out using PBMCs spiked with cells of the T cell clone KT2. The clonotype comes from a human donor. Recombination joined TRBV5-1 with TRBJ1-1; TRBD1 aligns with 12 central bases. The base sequence is TGCGCCAGCAGCCCGGGACAGGGGGCAGGGAACACTGAAGCTTTCTTT. The encoded protein is CASSPGQGAGNTEAFF.